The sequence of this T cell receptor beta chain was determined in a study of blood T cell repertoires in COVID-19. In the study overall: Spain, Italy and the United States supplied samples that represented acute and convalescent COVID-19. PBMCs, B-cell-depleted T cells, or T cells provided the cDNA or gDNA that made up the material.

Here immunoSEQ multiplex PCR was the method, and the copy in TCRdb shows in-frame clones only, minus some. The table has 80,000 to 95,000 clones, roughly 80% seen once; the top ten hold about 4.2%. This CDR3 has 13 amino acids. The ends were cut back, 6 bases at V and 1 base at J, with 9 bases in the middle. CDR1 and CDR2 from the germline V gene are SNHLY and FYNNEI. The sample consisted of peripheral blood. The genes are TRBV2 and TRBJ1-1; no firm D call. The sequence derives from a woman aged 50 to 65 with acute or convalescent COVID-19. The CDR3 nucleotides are TGTGCCAGCAGGGAGCGAGAGAACACTGAAGCTTTCTTT. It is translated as CASRERENTEAFF. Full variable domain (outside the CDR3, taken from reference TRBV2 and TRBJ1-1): EPEVTQTPSHQVTQMGQEVILRCVPISNHLYFYWYRQILGQKVEFLVSFYNNEISEKSEIFDDQFSVERPDGSNFTLKIRSTKLEDSAMYFCASRERENTEAFFGQGTRLTVV.